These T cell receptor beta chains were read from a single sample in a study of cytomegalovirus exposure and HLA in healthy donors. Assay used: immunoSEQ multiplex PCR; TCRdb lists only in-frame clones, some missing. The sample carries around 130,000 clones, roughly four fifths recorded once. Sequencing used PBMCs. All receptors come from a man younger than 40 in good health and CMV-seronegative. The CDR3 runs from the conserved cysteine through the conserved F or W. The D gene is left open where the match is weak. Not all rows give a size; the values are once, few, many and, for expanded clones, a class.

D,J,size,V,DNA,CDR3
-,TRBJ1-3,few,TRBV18,TGTGCCAGCTCCCTAGACTCTGGAAACACCATATATTTT,CASSLDSGNTIYF
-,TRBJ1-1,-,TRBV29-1,TGCAGCGTTGCCACGACGGCTAGGAACACTGAAGCTTTCTTT,CSVATTARNTEAFF
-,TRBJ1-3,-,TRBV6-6,TGTGCCACCGTGGAGGGGATCTCTGGAAACACCATATATTTT,CATVEGISGNTIYF
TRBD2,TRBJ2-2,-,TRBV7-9,TGTGCCAGCCTGGGACTAGCGGGACCGTCGGGCACCGGGGAGCTGTTTTTT,CASLGLAGPSGTGELFF
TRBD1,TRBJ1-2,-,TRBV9,TGTGCCAGCAGCGTAGGACGACAGGGTAACTATGGCTACACCTTC,CASSVGRQGNYGYTF
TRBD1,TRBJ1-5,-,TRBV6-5,TGTGCCAACAGACAGGGGAGGCAGCCCCAGCATTTT,CANRQGRQPQHF
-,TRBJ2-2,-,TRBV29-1,TGCAGCGTTCGAGTACTTACGAACACCGGGGAGCTGTTTTTT,CSVRVLTNTGELFF
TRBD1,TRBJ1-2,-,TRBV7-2,TGTGCCAGCAGCGCTGAGGGGGCGCAGTATGGCTACACCTTC,CASSAEGAQYGYTF
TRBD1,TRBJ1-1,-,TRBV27,TGTGCCAGCAGACCCCGGGAGGGGGCGAAGGAAGCTTTCTTT,CASRPREGAKEAFF
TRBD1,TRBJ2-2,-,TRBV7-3,TGTGCCAGCAGCTCACAGGGGTGGGCGAACACCGGGGAGCTGTTTTTT,CASSSQGWANTGELFF
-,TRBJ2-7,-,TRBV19,TGTGCCAGTAGTATAGATCATCCAGGGCTCTACGAGCAGTACTTC,CASSIDHPGLYEQYF
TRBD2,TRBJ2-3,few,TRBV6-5,TGTGCCAGCAGTTACTATCTAGCGGGGGAAAGTACGCAGTATTTT,CASSYYLAGESTQYF
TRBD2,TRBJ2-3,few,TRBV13,TGTGCCAGCAGCTTAGGCGGGGGACTAGCGGGGGGGGTCACAGATACGCAGTATTTT,CASSLGGGLAGGVTDTQYF
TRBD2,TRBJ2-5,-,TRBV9,TGTGCCAGCAGCGTAGGACTAGCGGGGGTCCAAGAGACCCAGTACTTC,CASSVGLAGVQETQYF
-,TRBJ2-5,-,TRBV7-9,TGTGCCAGCAGCTTCGGTCCGGCGGTGCAGACCCAGTACTTC,CASSFGPAVQTQYF
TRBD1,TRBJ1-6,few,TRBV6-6,TGTGCCAGCAGTCCCCCCGGACAGGGGAATAATTCACCCCTCCACTTT,CASSPPGQGNNSPLHF
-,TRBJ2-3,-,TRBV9,TGTGCCAGCAGCGACCGGGGGAGACCTCTCACAGATACGCAGTATTTT,CASSDRGRPLTDTQYF
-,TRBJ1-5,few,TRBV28,TGTGCCAGCAGTCGGGGAGGGGGTAGCAATCAGCCCCAGCATTTT,CASSRGGGSNQPQHF
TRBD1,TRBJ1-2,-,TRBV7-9,TGTGCCAGCAGCTTAAGTGGACAGGGTTCATATGGCTACACCTTC,CASSLSGQGSYGYTF
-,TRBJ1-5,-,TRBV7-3,TGTGCCAGCAGCCCTCAGAGCAACCGGGACACACATCAGCCCCAGCATTTT,CASSPQSNRDTHQPQHF
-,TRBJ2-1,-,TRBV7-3,TGTGCCAGCAGCTTGTCGGCGGGCAATGAGCAGTTCTTC,CASSLSAGNEQFF
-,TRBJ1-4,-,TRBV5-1,TGCGCCAGCAGCTTGGGAGATGAAAAACTGTTTTTT,CASSLGDEKLFF